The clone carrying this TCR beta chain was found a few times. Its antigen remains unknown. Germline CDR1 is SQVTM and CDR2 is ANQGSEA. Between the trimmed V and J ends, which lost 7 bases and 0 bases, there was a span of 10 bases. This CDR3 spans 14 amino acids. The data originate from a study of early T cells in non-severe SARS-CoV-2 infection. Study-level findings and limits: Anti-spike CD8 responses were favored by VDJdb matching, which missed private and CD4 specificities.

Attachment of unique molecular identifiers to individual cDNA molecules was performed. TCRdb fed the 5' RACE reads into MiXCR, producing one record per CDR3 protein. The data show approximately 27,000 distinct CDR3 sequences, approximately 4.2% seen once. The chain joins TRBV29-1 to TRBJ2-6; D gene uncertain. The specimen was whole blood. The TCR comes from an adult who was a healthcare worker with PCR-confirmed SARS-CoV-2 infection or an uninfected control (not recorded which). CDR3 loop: CSARADSGANVLTF. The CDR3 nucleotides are TGCAGCGCCCGGGCAGACTCTGGGGCCAACGTCCTGACTTTC.